The clone carrying this T cell receptor beta chain was observed at least ten times. The antigen remains undetermined. Researchers made TCR beta libraries by using iRepertoire HTBI primers and running Arm-PCR on CDR3 regions. TCRdb ran MiXCR on the multiplex PCR reads and lists one entry per CDR3 protein. The sample lists 400,000 to 500,000 distinct CDR3 sequences, 15% seen once, with 16% in the top ten. Germline trimming cut 3 bases from V and 2 bases from J; bases unmatched to any gene: 3. This CDR3 has 14 amino acids. Germline CDR1 and CDR2: KGHSH and LQKENI. Time point indicated: newly diagnosed GD, antithyroid drugs for less than 3 months. The authors made the TCR library using RNA they extracted from PBMCs. This sample was taken from a study of regulatory T cells in long-lasting Graves disease. Turning to the study itself: Newly diagnosed Graves' patients had taken antithyroid drugs under 3 months. General observations from the study: Having only a small sample size may have limited accuracy.

These data were also filed under a second study, of T cells in Graves' hyperthyroidism and ophthalmopathy. That source adds: The primer set for the first-round RT-PCR of the TCR CDR3 was HTBI.

The chain joins TRBV18 to TRBJ2-7, with 8 bases identical to TRBD1. The sample in question was peripheral blood mononuclear cells (PBMCs), obtained at new diagnosis, from a patient treated with antithyroid drugs. This clonotype originated in a woman aged 25 to 39 with Graves disease. The CDR3 reads CASSPSGQAYEQYF. The CDR3 region has the DNA TGTGCCAGCTCACCGTCGGGACAGGCCTACGAGCAGTACTTC.